Listed here are 23 T cell receptor beta chains from one sample, sequenced in a study of shared clonotypes between healthy human individuals. Produced via immunoSEQ multiplex PCR; TCRdb's table is partial and in-frame only. In the table there are about 2.4 million clones, 93% of which are singletons. The sequenced sample consisted of naive CD4+ T cells from PBMCs. The subset denotes: CD45RA+ positively selected. The receptors were sampled from a man aged 18 to 35 in good health. Some clones in this sample may be carry-over from other donors' samples.

This rearrangement joins TRBV5-6 to TRBJ1-1; 11 bases line up with TRBD1. CDR3 length: 13 residues. Germline CDR1 reads SGHDT; CDR2 reads YYEEEE. Losses at the gene ends were 4 bases for V and 10 bases for J; bases not matched to a gene: 6. CDR3: CASSPGQGGGAFF. CDR3 DNA: TGTGCCAGCAGCCCGGGACAGGGGGGAGGAGCTTTCTTT.

Notes on this clone: This sample also contains other DNA sequences that code for the same CDR3. The chain has TRBV18 and TRBJ1-1; unclear D gene. Germline V gene sequence: CDR1 KGHSH, CDR2 LQKENI. This CDR3 has 14 residues. Trimming pared 1 base from V and 0 bases from J, leaving 6 bases between. The CDR3 DNA is TGTGCCAGCTCACCACAGCCCCTGAACACTGAAGCTTTCTTT. Amino acid sequence: CASSPQPLNTEAFF.

V usage is TRBV4-1 and J usage is TRBJ2-7; either TRBD1 or TRBD2 may supply D (5 bases each). The length of the CDR3 is 15 residues. Trimming removed 0 bases from V and 6 bases from J, with 15 bases in between. The germline V gene encodes CDR1 MGHRA and CDR2 YSYEKL. The CDR3 protein is CASSQDSGAPVEQYF. CDR3 sequence (DNA): TGCGCCAGCAGCCAAGATTCCGGGGCGCCGGTCGAGCAGTACTTC.

The chain couples TRBV21-1 to TRBJ1-1. TRBV21-1 is flagged as a pseudogene. The CDR3 length is 14 residues. The CDR3 DNA follows: TGTGCCAGCAACGGTCCGGGGGGCTGCACTGAAGCTTTCTTT. Translation: CASNGPGGCTEAFF.

This chain joins TRBV30 and TRBJ2-1, with TRBD2 matching 8 bases. In germline, CDR1 is GTSNPN, CDR2 SVGIG (reference sequence). This CDR3 has 15 residues. The V gene end was trimmed by 2 bases and the J gene end by 10 bases; junction bases not matched to a gene: 13. In DNA, the CDR3 is TGTGCCTGGAGTCCCATAGCGGGGTTTGGAGGAGAGCAGTTCTTC. Translation: CAWSPIAGFGGEQFF. The full variable domain, rest sourced from reference TRBV30 and TRBJ2-1, is SQTIHQWPATLVQPVGSPLSLECTVEGTSNPNLYWYRQAAGRGLQLLFYSVGIGQISSEVPQNLSASRPQDRQFILSSKKLLLSDSGFYLCAWSPIAGFGGEQFFGPGTRLTVL.

CDR3 DNA sequence: TGTGCCACCAGCAGAGAAACCCTTGAAACGCAGTATTTT. Its translation: CATSRETLETQYF. The J gene is TRBJ2-3, the V gene TRBV15; D gene uncertain. From germline, CDR1 is LNHNV and CDR2 YYDKDF (reference sequence). V was pared by 0 bases and J by 9 bases, with 10 bases between. This CDR3 contains 13 residues. Combining the CDR3 with reference TRBV15 and TRBJ2-3 gives the whole variable domain DAMVIQNPRYQVTQFGKPVTLSCSQTLNHNVMYWYQQKSSQAPKLLFHYYDKDFNNEADTPDNFQSRRPNTSFCFLDIRSPGLGDTAMYLCATSRETLETQYFGPGTRLTVL.

V and J are TRBV9 and TRBJ1-3; 9 nucleotides agree with TRBD1. Germline trimming cut 4 bases from V and 0 bases from J; bases unmatched to any gene: 11. The V gene's germline CDR1 is SGDLS and CDR2 YYNGEE. The CDR3 runs to 18 residues. DNA of the CDR3: TGTGCCAGCAGCTTCAGCCGGGACAGGGCCAGCTCTGGAAACACCATATATTTT. Protein product: CASSFSRDRASSGNTIYF.

The chain has TRBV28 and TRBJ1-1; 8 bases line up with TRBD1. This CDR3 comprises 16 residues. CDR1 and CDR2 from the germline V gene are MDHEN and SYDVKM. The V segment lost 4 bases and the J segment 3 bases; nucleotides outside the gene matches: 10. CDR3 in DNA: TGTGCCAGCAGTTCGCCATGGACAGGGTCGGACACTGAAGCTTTCTTT. Translated, it gives CASSSPWTGSDTEAFF.

The chain links TRBV5-1 to TRBJ2-3; a possible D gene is TRBD2 (6 bases). This CDR3 has 13 residues. CDR1 SGHRS and CDR2 YFSETQ come from the germline V gene. The V end lost 2 bases, the J end lost 6 bases, and 10 bases lay between the germline ends. CDR3: CASSFGTPDTQYF. The CDR3 region has the DNA TGCGCCAGCAGCTTCGGGACTCCGGATACGCAGTATTTT.

This rearrangement joins TRBV6-1 to TRBJ2-7; a weak D match, TRBD1 (6 bases). Trimming removed 6 bases at V and 7 bases at J, with 13 bases between. Germline V gene sequence: CDR1 MNHNS, CDR2 SASEGT. This CDR3 spans 12 amino acids. The CDR3 DNA reads as TGTGCCAGCAGCGACAGGTTGGGGGAGCAGTACTTC. It specifies CASSDRLGEQYF.

The gene calls are TRBV28 and TRBJ2-7; TRBD1 or TRBD2 may be the D gene (6 bases each). V was trimmed by 8 bases and J by 9 bases, leaving 20 bases between them. The germline V gene has CDR1 MDHEN and CDR2 SYDVKM. The CDR3 consists of 13 residues. CDR3 sequence: CASQGGLPLGQYF. The CDR3 DNA sequence: TGTGCCAGCCAAGGGGGGCTTCCACTAGGGCAGTACTTC.

A remark on this clone: Within the sample, other DNA sequences also encode this same CDR3. The gene calls are TRBV5-4 and TRBJ2-3, with 10 bases identical to TRBD2. The J segment lost 0 bases and the V segment lost 4 bases, leaving 2 bases of the junction unmatched. The germline V gene has CDR1 SGHNT and CDR2 YYREEE (reference sequence). The length of the CDR3 is 15 residues. The CDR3 reads CASSPGLASTDTQYF. CDR3 DNA sequence: TGTGCCAGCAGCCCGGGACTAGCGAGCACAGATACGCAGTATTTT.

The CDR3 sequence is CASSQERLTYNEQFF. For the CDR3, the DNA is TGTGCCAGCAGCCAGGAGCGGCTGACCTACAATGAGCAGTTCTTC. The rearrangement links TRBV4-2 to TRBJ2-1; D might be TRBD2 (5 bases). The length of the CDR3 is 15 residues. The V gene lost 3 bases and the J gene lost 2 bases, with 11 bases spanning the gap. Looked up from germline, CDR1 is LGHNA and CDR2 is YNFKEQ.

This chain joins TRBV5-4 and TRBJ1-4; D remains ambiguous. Germline CDR1 reads SGHNT; CDR2 reads YYREEE (reference sequence). This CDR3 comprises 15 residues. The V and J ends lost 1 base and 2 bases respectively, with 9 bases between them. The chain's CDR3 is CASSLRSPTNEKLFF. The CDR3 nucleotides are TGTGCCAGCAGCTTGAGGAGTCCCACTAATGAAAAACTGTTTTTT. Using reference TRBV5-4 and TRBJ1-4 for the parts outside the CDR3, the full variable domain is ETGVTQSPTHLIKTRGQQVTLRCSSQSGHNTVSWYQQALGQGPQFIFQYYREEENGRGNFPPRFSGLQFPNYSSELNVNALELDDSALYLCASSLRSPTNEKLFFGSGTQLSVL.

The gene calls are TRBV7-2 and TRBJ2-7; a possible D gene is TRBD1 (6 bases). V lost 5 bases and J lost 6, with 14 bases in between. The length of the CDR3 is 13 residues. CDR1 SGHTA and CDR2 FQGNSA come from the germline V gene. The DNA of the CDR3 is TGTGCCAGCAGCCCGCGATGGGGGCGCGAGCAGTACTTC. Its protein is CASSPRWGREQYF. Filled out from reference TRBV7-2 and TRBJ2-7, the complete variable domain reads GAGVSQSPSNKVTEKGKDVELRCDPISGHTALYWYRQSLGQGLEFLIYFQGNSAPDKSGLPSDRFSAERTGGSVSTLTIQRTQQEDSAVYLCASSPRWGREQYFGPGTRLTVT.

The chain carries TRBV12-5 and TRBJ2-2; D is perhaps TRBD1 (5 bases). V shed 2 bases and J shed 5 bases, with 12 bases lying between them. This CDR3 comprises 15 residues. CDR1 is LGHNT and CDR2 is FRNRAP in the germline V gene. Here the CDR3 DNA reads TGTGCTAGTGGTTTGCGACAGCTGGGGACCGGGGAGCTGTTTTTT. This translates into CASGLRQLGTGELFF.

This chain links TRBV11-2 with TRBJ2-5, with 10 bases aligning to TRBD1. The CDR3 consists of 17 residues. CDR1 is SGHAT and CDR2 is FQNNGV in the germline V gene. Unmatched junction bases numbered 11, after V lost 0 bases and J lost 7 bases. CDR3 loop: CASSLDLSPGQGGTQYF. The CDR3 nucleotides read TGTGCCAGCAGCTTAGATCTATCCCCCGGACAGGGGGGGACCCAGTACTTC.

The gene calls are TRBV7-9 and TRBJ2-1; D gene ambiguous. Germline lookup yields CDR1 SEHNR and CDR2 FQNEAQ (reference sequence). The CDR3 extends over 11 amino acids. V lost 5 bases and J 15 bases, leaving 14 bases between the germline ends. CDR3 nucleotides: TGTGCCAGCAGCAAAGCAGACCAGCGGTTCTTC. As protein: CASSKADQRFF. The whole variable domain, remainder taken from reference TRBV7-9 and TRBJ2-1, is DTGVSQNPRHKITKRGQNVTFRCDPISEHNRLYWYRQTLGQGPEFLTYFQNEAQLEKSRLLSDRFSAERPKGSFSTLEIQRTEQGDSAMYLCASSKADQRFFGPGTRLTVL.

This chain connects TRBV2 to TRBJ1-3; 7 positions match TRBD1. V gave up 6 bases and J gave up 7 bases; unmatched junction bases: 9. The CDR3 runs to 14 residues. Germline CDR1 and CDR2: SNHLY and FYNNEI. The CDR3 is CASRAQGDRNTIYF. CDR3 DNA: TGTGCCAGCAGGGCGCAGGGGGACCGCAACACCATATATTTT.

This sequence joins TRBV23-1 and TRBJ1-4, with a weak D call TRBD1 (5 bases). TRBV23-1 is an ORF, and what it does is uncertain. V was clipped by 0 bases and J by 2 bases, with 19 bases between them. CDR3 size: 19 residues. This CDR3 reads CASSQSIPLRTTTNEKLFF. CDR3 DNA: TGCGCCAGCAGTCAATCTATCCCTCTAAGGACAACGACTAATGAAAAACTGTTTTTT.

The V call is TRBV12-1, the J call TRBJ2-7. TRBV12-1 is a recognized pseudogene. This CDR3 is 15 amino acids long. CDR3 sequence: CASSLMTATHYEQYF. The CDR3 DNA sequence: TGTGCCAGCAGCTTGATGACCGCGACCCACTACGAGCAGTACTTC.

This chain links TRBV11-2 with TRBJ1-4; D uncertain. With 4 bases removed from V and 0 bases from J, the gap between germline ends came to 12 bases. From germline, CDR1 is SGHAT and CDR2 FQNNGV. The CDR3 length is 16 residues. CDR3 loop: CASSWRERATNEKLFF. CDR3 nucleotides: TGTGCCAGCAGCTGGAGGGAACGAGCAACTAATGAAAAACTGTTTTTT.

The gene calls are TRBV6-1 and TRBJ2-7; 8 nucleotides match TRBD2. V lost 6 bases and J lost 7; bases outside the gene matches: 14. CDR3 length equals 15 residues. CDR1 is MNHNS and CDR2 is SASEGT in the germline V gene. This CDR3 is CASSGDGTRSMEQYF. DNA of the CDR3: TGTGCCAGCAGCGGCGACGGGACTAGATCGATGGAGCAGTACTTC.